This TCR beta chain originates from a study of blood T cell repertoires in COVID-19. The overall study: Specimens from acute and convalescent COVID-19 originated in the United States, Italy and Spain. From T cells, B-cell-depleted T cells, or PBMCs came the material, which was cDNA or gDNA.

Original methodology: Amplified reference gene primers provided the basis for estimating nucleated cell counts. Measured with immunoSEQ multiplex PCR; TCRdb has only the in-frame clones, and not every one. Clone size and the V and J calls come from that table; the DNA yielded D and trimming. The sample records roughly 200,000 clones, approximately 81% being singletons. Trimming took 5 bases from V and 5 from J, leaving 16 bases between them. Germline CDR1 reads SQVTM; CDR2 reads ANQGSEA. This CDR3 has 13 amino acids. Specimen: peripheral blood. This chain connects TRBV29-1 to TRBJ2-7; possibly TRBD1 for D (6 bases). The receptor was derived from a human donor in a cohort sampled during active COVID-19. CDR3 in amino acids: CSVSTGSRHEQYF. The DNA of the CDR3 is TGCAGCGTTTCGACAGGCTCGCGCCACGAGCAGTACTTC.